This TCR beta chain was obtained from a study of blood T cell repertoires in COVID-19. The overall study: PBMCs, B-cell-depleted T cells, or T cells were the source of the cDNA or gDNA that made up the material.

Germline assignment: CDR1 SGDLS and CDR2 YYNGEE. Deletions cut 0 bases from V and 8 bases from J, with 12 bases between. This CDR3 has 15 amino acids. Original handling: Nucleated cell counts were estimated from reference gene primer amplification. Measured with immunoSEQ multiplex PCR; TCRdb has only the in-frame clones, and not every one. For V, J and clone size, that table is used; D and trimming come from the DNA. The sample consists of 250,000 to 300,000 clones, about 86% of them appearing once. The sample taken for sequencing was peripheral blood. The rearrangement uses TRBV9 and TRBJ1-6; a possible D gene is TRBD1 (5 bases). The origin of this receptor is a man between 18 and 29 years old with active or convalescent COVID-19. The CDR3 DNA is TGTGCCAGCAGCGTAGGGACGGAGGGGTATTCACCCCTCCACTTT. It encodes CASSVGTEGYSPLHF.